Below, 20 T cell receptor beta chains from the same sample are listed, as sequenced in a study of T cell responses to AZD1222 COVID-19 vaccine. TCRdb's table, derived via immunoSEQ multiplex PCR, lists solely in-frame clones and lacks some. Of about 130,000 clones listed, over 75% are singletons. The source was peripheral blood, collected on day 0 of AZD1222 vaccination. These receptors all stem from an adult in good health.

CDR3 region: CASRQGVGSNQPQHF. The CDR3 DNA sequence: TGTGCCAGCAGGCAGGGGGTAGGTAGCAATCAGCCCCAGCATTTT. This chain connects TRBV6-5 to TRBJ1-5; 7 bases map to TRBD1. With V trimmed by 6 bases and J by 0 bases, 5 bases remained unmatched. This CDR3 is built from 15 residues. From germline, CDR1 is MNHEY and CDR2 SVGAGI.

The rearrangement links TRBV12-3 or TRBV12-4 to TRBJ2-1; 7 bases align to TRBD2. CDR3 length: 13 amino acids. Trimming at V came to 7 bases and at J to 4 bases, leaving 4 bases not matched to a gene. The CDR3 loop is CASTSGAYNEQFF. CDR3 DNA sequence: TGTGCCAGCACCAGCGGGGCTTACAATGAGCAGTTCTTC.

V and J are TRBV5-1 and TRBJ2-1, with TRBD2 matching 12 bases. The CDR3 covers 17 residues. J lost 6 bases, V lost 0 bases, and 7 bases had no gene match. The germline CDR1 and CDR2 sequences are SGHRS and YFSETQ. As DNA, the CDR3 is TGCGCCAGCAGCTTGGGACTAGCGGGAGAGGGAGTCAATGAGCAGTTCTTC. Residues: CASSLGLAGEGVNEQFF.

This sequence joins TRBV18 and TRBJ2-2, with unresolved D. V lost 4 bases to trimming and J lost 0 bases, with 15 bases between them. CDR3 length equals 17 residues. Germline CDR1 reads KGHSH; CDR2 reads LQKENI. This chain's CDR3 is CASSRTRSYANTGELFF. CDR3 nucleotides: TGTGCCAGCTCACGAACCAGGAGCTATGCGAACACCGGGGAGCTGTTTTTT.

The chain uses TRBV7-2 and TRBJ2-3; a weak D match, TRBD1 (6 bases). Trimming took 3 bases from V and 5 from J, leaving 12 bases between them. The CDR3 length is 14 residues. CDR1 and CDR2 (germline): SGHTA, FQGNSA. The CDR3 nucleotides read TGTGCCAGCAGCTTGGTCCTCAGGGGAGATACGCAGTATTTT. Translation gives CASSLVLRGDTQYF.

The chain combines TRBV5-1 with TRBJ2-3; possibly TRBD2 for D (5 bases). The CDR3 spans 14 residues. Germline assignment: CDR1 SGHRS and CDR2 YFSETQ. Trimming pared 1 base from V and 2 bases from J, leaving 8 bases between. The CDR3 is CASSLNGNTDTQYF. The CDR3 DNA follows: TGCGCCAGCAGCTTGAACGGGAACACAGATACGCAGTATTTT.

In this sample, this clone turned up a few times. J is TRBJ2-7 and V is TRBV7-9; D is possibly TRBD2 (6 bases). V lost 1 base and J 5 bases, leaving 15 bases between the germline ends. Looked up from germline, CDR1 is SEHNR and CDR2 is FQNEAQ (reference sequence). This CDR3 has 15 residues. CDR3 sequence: CASSLVGGEGDEQYF. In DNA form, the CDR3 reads TGTGCCAGCAGCTTAGTCGGGGGAGAGGGCGACGAGCAGTACTTC.

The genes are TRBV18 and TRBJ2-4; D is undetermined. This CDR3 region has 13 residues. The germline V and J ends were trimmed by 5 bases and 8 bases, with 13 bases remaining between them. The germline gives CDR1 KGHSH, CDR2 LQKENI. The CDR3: CASSALTGDIQYF. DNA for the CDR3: TGTGCCAGCTCAGCCCTGACTGGGGACATTCAGTACTTC. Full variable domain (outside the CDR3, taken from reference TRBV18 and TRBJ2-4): NAGVMQNPRHLVRRRGQEARLRCSPMKGHSHVYWYRQLPEEGLKFMVYLQKENIIDESGMPKERFSAEFPKEGPSILRIQQVVRGDSAAYFCASSALTGDIQYFGAGTRLSVL.

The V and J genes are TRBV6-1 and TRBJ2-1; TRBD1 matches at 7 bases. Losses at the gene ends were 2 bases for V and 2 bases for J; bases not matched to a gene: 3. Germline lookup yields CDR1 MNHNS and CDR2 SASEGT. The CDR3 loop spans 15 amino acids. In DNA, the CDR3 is TGTGCCAGCAGTGAAAGGGGGCTAACCTACAATGAGCAGTTCTTC. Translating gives CASSERGLTYNEQFF.

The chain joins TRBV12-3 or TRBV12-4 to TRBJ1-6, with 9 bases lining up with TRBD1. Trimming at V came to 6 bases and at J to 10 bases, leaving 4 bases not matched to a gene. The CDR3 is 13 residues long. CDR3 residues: CASRWDRVSPLHF. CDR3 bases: TGTGCCAGCAGGTGGGACAGGGTCTCACCCCTCCACTTT.

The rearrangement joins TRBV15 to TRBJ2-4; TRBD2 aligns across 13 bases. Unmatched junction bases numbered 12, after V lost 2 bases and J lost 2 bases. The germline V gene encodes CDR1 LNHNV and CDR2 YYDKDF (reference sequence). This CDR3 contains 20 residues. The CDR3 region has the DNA TGTGCCACCAGCAGACGCATCTGGACTAGCGGGAGTAAAACCAAAAACATTCAGTACTTC. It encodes CATSRRIWTSGSKTKNIQYF.

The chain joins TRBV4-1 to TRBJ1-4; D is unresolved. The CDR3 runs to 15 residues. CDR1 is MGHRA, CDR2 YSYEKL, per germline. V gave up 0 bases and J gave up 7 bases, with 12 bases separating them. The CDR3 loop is CASSQDQLGGEKLFF. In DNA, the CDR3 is TGCGCCAGCAGCCAAGACCAACTAGGAGGTGAAAAACTGTTTTTT.

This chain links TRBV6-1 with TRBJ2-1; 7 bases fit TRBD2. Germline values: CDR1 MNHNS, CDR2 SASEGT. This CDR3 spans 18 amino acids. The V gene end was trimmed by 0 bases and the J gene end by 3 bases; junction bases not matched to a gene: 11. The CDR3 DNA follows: TGTGCCAGCAGTGAAGCGCGGGGGACTACCCCGGACTACAATGAGCAGTTCTTC. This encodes CASSEARGTTPDYNEQFF.

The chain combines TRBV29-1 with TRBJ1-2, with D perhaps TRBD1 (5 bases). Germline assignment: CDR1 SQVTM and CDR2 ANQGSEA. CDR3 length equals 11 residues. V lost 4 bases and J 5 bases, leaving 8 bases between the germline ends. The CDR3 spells CSVGEGYGYTF. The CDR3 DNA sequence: TGCAGCGTTGGAGAGGGGTATGGCTACACCTTC.

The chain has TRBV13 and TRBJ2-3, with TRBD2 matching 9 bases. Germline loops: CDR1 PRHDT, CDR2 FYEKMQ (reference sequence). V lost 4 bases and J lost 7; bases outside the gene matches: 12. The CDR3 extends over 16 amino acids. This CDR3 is CASSYSAGTSRNTQYF. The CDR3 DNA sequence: TGTGCCAGCAGCTACAGCGCCGGGACTAGCAGAAATACGCAGTATTTT.

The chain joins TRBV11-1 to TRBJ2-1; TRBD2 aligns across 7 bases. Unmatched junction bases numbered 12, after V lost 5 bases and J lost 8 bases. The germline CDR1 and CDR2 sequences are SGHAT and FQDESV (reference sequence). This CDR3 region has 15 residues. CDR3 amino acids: CASSPRGGWYHEQFF. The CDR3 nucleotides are TGTGCCAGCAGCCCGCGGGGAGGGTGGTATCATGAGCAGTTCTTC.

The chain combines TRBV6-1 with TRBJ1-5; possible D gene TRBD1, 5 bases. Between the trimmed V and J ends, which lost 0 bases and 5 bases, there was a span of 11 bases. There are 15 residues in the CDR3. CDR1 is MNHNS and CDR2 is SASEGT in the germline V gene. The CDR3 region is CASSEAGGKDQPQHF. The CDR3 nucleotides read TGTGCCAGCAGTGAAGCCGGGGGTAAGGATCAGCCCCAGCATTTT.

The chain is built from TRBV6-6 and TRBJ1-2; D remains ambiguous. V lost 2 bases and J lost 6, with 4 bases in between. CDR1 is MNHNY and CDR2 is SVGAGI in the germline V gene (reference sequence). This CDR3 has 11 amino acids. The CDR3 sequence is CASSYTDGYTF. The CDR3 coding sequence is TGTGCCAGCAGTTACACAGATGGCTACACCTTC.

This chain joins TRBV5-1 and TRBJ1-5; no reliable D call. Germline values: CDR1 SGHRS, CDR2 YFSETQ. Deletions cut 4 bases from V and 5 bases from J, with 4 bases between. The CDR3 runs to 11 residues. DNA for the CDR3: TGCGCCAGCAGCACTTATCAGCCCCAGCATTTT. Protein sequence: CASSTYQPQHF. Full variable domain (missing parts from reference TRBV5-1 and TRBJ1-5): KAGVTQTPRYLIKTRGQQVTLSCSPISGHRSVSWYQQTPGQGLQFLFEYFSETQRNKGNFPGRFSGRQFSNSRSEMNVSTLELGDSALYLCASSTYQPQHFGDGTRLSIL.

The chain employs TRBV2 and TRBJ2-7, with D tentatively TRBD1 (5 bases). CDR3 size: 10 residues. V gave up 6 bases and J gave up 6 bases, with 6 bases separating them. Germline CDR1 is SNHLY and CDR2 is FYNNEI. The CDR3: CASSRAEQYF. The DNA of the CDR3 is TGTGCCAGCAGCAGGGCCGAGCAGTACTTC.